The T cell receptor (beta chain) described here comes from a study of T cells in Graves' hyperthyroidism and ophthalmopathy. Amplification yielded TCR beta CDR3 regions, with RNA transcripts as the source. A set of HTBI primers served as the primers for a first-round RT-PCR of the TCR CDR3. TCRdb reprocessed the multiplex PCR reads with MiXCR, giving one entry per CDR3 protein. The repertoire has some 300,000 distinct CDR3 sequences, 13% of them found once; the top ten carry 6% to 8%. This clonotype was recorded a few times. CDR1 and CDR2 (germline): WNHNN, SYGVQD (reference sequence). V was trimmed by 2 bases and J by 4 bases, leaving 14 bases between them. CDR3 length equals 15 residues.

The V and J genes are TRBV10-1 and TRBJ2-5; D is tentatively TRBD1 or TRBD2 (5 bases each). This sequence was found in a woman aged 25 to 45 with Graves' hyperthyroidism that later progressed to Graves' ophthalmopathy. Source material: blood. The CDR3 loop reads CASSERSGTGETQYF. The CDR3 bases are TGCGCCAGCAGTGAGAGATCGGGGACCGGAGAGACCCAGTACTTC.